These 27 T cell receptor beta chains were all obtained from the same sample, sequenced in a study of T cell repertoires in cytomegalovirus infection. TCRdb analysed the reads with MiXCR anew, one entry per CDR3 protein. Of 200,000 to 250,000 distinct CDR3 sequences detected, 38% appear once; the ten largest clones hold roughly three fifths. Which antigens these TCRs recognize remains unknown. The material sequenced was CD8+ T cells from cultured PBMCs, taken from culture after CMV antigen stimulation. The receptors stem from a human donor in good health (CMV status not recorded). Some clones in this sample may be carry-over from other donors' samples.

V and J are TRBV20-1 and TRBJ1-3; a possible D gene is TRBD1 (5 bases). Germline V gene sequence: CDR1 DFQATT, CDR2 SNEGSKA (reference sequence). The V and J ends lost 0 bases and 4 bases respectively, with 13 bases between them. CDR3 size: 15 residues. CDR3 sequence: CSARDGAGTGNTIYF. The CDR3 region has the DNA TGCAGTGCTAGAGATGGAGCCGGGACGGGAAACACCATATATTTT.

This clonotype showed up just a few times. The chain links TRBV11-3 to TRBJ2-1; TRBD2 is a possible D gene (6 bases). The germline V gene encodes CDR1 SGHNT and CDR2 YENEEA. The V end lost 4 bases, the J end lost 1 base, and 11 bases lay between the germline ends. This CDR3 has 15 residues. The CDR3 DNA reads TGTGCCAGCAGCTCCGGAGGACTATCCTACAATGAGCAGTTCTTC. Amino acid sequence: CASSSGGLSYNEQFF.

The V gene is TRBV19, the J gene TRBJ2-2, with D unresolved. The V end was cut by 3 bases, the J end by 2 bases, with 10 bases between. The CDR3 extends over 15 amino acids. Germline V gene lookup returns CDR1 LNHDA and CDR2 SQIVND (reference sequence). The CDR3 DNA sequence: TGTGCCAGTAGTATCCCCAGGCAAAACACCGGGGAGCTGTTTTTT. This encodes CASSIPRQNTGELFF. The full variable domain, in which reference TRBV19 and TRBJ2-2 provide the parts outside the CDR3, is DGGITQSPKYLFRKEGQNVTLSCEQNLNHDAMYWYRQDPGQGLRLIYYSQIVNDFQKGDIAEGYSVSREKKESFPLTVTSAQKNPTAFYLCASSIPRQNTGELFFGEGSRLTVL.

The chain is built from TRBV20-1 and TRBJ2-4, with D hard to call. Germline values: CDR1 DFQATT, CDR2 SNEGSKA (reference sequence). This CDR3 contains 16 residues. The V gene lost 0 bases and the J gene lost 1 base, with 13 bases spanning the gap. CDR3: CSAREGWATAKNIQYF. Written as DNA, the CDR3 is TGCAGTGCTAGAGAGGGATGGGCGACGGCCAAAAACATTCAGTACTTC.

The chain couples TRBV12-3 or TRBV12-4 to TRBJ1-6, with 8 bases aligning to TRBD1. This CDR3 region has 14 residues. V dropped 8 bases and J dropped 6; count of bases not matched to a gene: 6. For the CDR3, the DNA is TGTGCCAGCGGCAGGGGGCAGGGTAATTCACCCCTCCACTTT. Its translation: CASGRGQGNSPLHF.

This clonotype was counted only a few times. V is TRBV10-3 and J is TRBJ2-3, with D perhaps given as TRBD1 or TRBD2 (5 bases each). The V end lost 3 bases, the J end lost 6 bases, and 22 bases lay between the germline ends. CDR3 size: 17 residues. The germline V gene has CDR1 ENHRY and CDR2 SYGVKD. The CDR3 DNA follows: TGTGCCATCAGTGACTTAGGGACGTTCCGCGGTGAGGATACGCAGTATTTT. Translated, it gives CAISDLGTFRGEDTQYF.

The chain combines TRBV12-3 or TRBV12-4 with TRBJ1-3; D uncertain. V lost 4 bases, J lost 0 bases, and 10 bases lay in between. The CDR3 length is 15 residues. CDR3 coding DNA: TGTGCCAGCAGTTCGGACCCGAGCTCTGGAAACACCATATATTTT. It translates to CASSSDPSSGNTIYF.

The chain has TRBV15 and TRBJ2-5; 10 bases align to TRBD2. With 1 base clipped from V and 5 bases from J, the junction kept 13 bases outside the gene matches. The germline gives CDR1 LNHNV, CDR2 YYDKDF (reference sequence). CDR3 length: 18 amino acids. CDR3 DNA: TGTGCCACCAGCAGAGCCGGACTAGCGGATAATCGGTGGGAGACCCAGTACTTC. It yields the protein CATSRAGLADNRWETQYF.

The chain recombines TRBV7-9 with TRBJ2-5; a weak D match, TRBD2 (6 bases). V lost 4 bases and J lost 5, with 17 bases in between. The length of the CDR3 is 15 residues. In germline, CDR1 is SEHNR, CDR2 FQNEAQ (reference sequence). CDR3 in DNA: TGTGCCAGCAGCTCCGCGGGACTCATGGGCGAGACCCAGTACTTC. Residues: CASSSAGLMGETQYF. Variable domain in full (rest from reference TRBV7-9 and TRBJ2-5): DTGVSQNPRHKITKRGQNVTFRCDPISEHNRLYWYRQTLGQGPEFLTYFQNEAQLEKSRLLSDRFSAERPKGSFSTLEIQRTEQGDSAMYLCASSSAGLMGETQYFGPGTRLLVL.

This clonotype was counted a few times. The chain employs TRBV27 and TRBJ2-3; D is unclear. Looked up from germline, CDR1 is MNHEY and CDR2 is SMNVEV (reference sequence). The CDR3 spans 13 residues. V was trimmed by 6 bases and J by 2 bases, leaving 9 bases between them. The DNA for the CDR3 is TGTGCCAGCAGGCCGGGCCTCACAGATACGCAGTATTTT. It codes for CASRPGLTDTQYF.

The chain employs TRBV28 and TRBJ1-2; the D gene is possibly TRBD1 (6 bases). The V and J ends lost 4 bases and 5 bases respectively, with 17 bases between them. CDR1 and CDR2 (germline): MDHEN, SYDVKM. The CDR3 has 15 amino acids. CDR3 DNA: TGTGCCAGCAGTTCGGCCCTCAGGGGCGCTTATGGCTACACCTTC. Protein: CASSSALRGAYGYTF.

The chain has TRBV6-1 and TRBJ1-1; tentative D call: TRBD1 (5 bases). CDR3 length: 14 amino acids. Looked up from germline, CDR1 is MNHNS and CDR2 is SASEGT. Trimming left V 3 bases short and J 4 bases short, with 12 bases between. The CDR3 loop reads CASSDGRVATEAFF. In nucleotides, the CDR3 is TGTGCCAGCAGTGACGGCAGGGTGGCCACTGAAGCTTTCTTT.

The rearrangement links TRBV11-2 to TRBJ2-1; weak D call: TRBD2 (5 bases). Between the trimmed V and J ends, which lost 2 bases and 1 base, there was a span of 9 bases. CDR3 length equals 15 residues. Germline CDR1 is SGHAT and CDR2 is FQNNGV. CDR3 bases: TGTGCCAGCAGCTTATGGGAGAGGTCCTACAATGAGCAGTTCTTC. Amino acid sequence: CASSLWERSYNEQFF.

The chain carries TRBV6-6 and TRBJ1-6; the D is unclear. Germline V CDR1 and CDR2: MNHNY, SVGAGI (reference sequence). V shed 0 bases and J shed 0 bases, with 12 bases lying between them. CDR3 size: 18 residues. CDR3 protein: CASSYSIITSSYNSPLHF. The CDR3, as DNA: TGTGCCAGCAGTTACTCGATTATCACGAGCTCCTATAATTCACCCCTCCACTTT.

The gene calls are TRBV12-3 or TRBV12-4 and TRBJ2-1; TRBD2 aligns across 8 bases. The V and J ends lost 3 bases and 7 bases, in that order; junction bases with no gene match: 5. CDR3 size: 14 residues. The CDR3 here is CASSFRGGRNEQFF. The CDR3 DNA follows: TGTGCCAGCAGTTTTCGGGGGGGTAGGAATGAGCAGTTCTTC.

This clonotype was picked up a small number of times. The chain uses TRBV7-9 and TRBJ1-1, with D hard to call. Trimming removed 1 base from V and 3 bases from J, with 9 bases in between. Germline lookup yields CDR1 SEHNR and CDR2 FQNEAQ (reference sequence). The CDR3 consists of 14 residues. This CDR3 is CASSLVRQDTEAFF. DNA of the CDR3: TGTGCCAGCAGCTTAGTACGTCAGGACACTGAAGCTTTCTTT.

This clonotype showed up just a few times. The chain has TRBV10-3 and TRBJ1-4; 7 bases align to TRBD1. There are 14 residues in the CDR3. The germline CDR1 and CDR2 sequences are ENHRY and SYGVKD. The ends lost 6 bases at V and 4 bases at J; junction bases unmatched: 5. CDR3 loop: CAISQGQNNEKLFF. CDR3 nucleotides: TGTGCCATCAGCCAGGGACAGAATAATGAAAAACTGTTTTTT.

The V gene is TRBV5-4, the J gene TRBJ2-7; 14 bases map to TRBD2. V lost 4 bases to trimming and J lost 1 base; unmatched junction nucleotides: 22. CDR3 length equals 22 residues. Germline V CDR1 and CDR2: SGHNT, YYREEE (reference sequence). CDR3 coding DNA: TGTGCCAGCAGCCCCGCTCCCGGGACTAGCGGGAGCACCATTTATACATCCTACGAGCAGTACTTC. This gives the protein CASSPAPGTSGSTIYTSYEQYF. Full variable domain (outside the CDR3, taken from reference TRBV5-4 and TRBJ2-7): ETGVTQSPTHLIKTRGQQVTLRCSSQSGHNTVSWYQQALGQGPQFIFQYYREEENGRGNFPPRFSGLQFPNYSSELNVNALELDDSALYLCASSPAPGTSGSTIYTSYEQYFGPGTRLTVT.

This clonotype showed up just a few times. In DNA, the CDR3 is TGTGCCAGCAGCAAGGGACTAGCGGGAGTACTCCAAGAGACCCAGTACTTC. Translating it yields CASSKGLAGVLQETQYF. J is TRBJ2-5 and V is TRBV5-6; 14 bases agree with TRBD2. CDR1 SGHDT and CDR2 YYEEEE come from the germline V gene. This CDR3 is 17 amino acids long. Trimming removed 4 bases from V and 1 base from J; junction bases left unmatched: 6. The complete variable domain, with remaining parts taken from reference TRBV5-6 and TRBJ2-5, reads DAGVTQSPTHLIKTRGQQVTLRCSPKSGHDTVSWYQQALGQGPQFIFQYYEEEERQRGNFPDRFSGHQFPNYSSELNVNALLLGDSALYLCASSKGLAGVLQETQYFGPGTRLLVL.

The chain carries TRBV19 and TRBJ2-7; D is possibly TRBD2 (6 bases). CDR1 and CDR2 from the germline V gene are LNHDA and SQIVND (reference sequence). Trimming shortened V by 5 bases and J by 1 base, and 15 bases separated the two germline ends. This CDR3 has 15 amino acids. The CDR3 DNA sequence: TGTGCCAGTAGTCCGGCGGGACTCGCATCCTACGAGCAGTACTTC. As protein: CASSPAGLASYEQYF.

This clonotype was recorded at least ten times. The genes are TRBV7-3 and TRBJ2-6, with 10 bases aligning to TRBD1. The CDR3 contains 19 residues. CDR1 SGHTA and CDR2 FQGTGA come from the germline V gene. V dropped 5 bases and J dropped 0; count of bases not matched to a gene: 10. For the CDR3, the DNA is TGTGCCAGCAGCCGGGAGCCGGGACAGGGGTCCTCTGGGGCCAACGTCCTGACTTTC. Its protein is CASSREPGQGSSGANVLTF.

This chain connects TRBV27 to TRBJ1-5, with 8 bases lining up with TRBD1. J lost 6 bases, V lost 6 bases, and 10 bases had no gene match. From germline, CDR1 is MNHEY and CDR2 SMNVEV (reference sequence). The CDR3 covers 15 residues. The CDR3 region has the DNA TGTGCCAGCAGCCCGGGGACAGGCCATATTCAGCCCCAGCATTTT. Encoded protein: CASSPGTGHIQPQHF.

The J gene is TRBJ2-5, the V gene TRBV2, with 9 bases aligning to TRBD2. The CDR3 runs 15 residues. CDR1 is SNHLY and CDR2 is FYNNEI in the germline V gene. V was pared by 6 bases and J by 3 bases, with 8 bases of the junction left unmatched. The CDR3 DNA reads TGTGCCAGCAGCTCGAACAGACTAGCGGAAGAGACCCAGTACTTC. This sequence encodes CASSSNRLAEETQYF.

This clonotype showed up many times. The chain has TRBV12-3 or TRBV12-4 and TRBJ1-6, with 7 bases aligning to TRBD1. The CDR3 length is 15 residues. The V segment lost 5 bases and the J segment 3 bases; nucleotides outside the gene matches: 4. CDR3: CASSRDSFYNSPLHF. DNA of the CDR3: TGTGCCAGCAGTAGGGACAGCTTCTATAATTCACCCCTCCACTTT.

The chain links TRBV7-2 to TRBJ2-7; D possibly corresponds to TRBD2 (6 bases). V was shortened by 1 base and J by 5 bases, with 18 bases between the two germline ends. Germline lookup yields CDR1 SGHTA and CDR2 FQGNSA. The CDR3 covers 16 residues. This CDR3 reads CASSLDSEGSENEQYF. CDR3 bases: TGTGCCAGCAGCTTAGACTCGGAGGGGTCAGAGAACGAGCAGTACTTC.

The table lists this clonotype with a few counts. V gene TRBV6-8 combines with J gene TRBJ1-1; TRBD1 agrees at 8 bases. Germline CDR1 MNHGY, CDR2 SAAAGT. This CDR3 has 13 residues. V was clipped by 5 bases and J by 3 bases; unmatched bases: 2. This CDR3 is CASSQQGDTEAFF. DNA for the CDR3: TGTGCCAGCAGTCAACAGGGGGACACTGAAGCTTTCTTT.

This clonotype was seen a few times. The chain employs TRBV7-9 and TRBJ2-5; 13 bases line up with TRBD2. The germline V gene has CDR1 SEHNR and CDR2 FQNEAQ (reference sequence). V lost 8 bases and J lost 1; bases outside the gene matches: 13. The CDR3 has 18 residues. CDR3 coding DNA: TGTGCCAGCTCTGGGCACGGGACTAGCGGGAAAACCCAAGAGACCCAGTACTTC. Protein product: CASSGHGTSGKTQETQYF.